This T cell receptor (beta chain) was retrieved from a study of cytomegalovirus exposure and HLA in healthy donors. Study-wide results and limits: Some highly shared sequence variants likely arose as a pipeline artifact. A classifier reportedly called cytomegalovirus status with high sensitivity and specificity. Later analysis found that TCR beta chains associated with HLA were more clonally expanded than other, equally common chains.

This clone was detected only once. Its antigen is unidentified. The PCR used 60 Vbeta and 13 Jbeta primers. Using immunoSEQ multiplex PCR, the repertoire was profiled, and TCRdb retains in-frame clones only, with some absent. This table holds about 200,000 clones, about three quarters found once. The CDR3 loop spans 14 amino acids. Material for sequencing was PBMCs. The receptor's source is a middle-aged woman in good health and CMV-seronegative. V gene TRBV21-1 combines with J gene TRBJ2-7; the table's D call, TRBD2, was not checked against the DNA. TRBV21-1 is listed as a pseudogene. CDR3 sequence reads: CASSKARGSDEQYF. The CDR3 nucleotides are TGTGCCAGCAGCAAAGCGCGCGGGAGCGACGAGCAGTACTTC.